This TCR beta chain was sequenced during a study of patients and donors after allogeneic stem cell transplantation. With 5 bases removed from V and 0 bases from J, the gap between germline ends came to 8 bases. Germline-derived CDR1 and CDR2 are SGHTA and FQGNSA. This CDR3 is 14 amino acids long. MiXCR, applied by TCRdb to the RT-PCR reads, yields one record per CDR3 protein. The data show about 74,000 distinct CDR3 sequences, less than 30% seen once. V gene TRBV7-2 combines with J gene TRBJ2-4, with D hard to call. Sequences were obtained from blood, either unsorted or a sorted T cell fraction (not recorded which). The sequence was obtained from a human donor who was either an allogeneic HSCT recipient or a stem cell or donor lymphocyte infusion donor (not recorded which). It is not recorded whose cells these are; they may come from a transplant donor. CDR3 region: CASSPNLAKNIQYF. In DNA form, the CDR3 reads TGTGCCAGCAGCCCTAACTTAGCCAAAAACATTCAGTACTTC.